This T cell receptor beta chain was sequenced during a study of blood T cells in healthy people across ages. Then a second PCR, running roughly 6 to 12 cycles, was carried out with a sample-barcoded 5' primer and a J-beta primer mix. TCRdb used MiXCR to reprocess the 5' RACE reads, holding one entry per CDR3 protein. In the table there are about 730,000 distinct CDR3 sequences, roughly 43% of which are singletons. Study-wide points: Strongly correlated with naive T cell percentage was TCR beta diversity. Measured against age, TCR beta diversity per million T cells decreased in a roughly linear manner.

Deletions cut 4 bases from V and 4 bases from J, with 16 bases between. This CDR3 is 16 amino acids long. Germline lookup yields CDR1 LGHDT and CDR2 YNNKEL (reference sequence). As to this clonotype: Its target is unknown.

Sequencing was performed on blood. The source is a woman aged 55-69 years in good health. The chain couples TRBV3-1 to TRBJ1-4; D is possibly TRBD1 (6 bases). CDR3 in amino acids: CASSPKTGHSNEKLFF. CDR3 DNA: TGTGCCAGCAGCCCAAAGACGGGACACAGTAATGAAAAACTGTTTTTT.